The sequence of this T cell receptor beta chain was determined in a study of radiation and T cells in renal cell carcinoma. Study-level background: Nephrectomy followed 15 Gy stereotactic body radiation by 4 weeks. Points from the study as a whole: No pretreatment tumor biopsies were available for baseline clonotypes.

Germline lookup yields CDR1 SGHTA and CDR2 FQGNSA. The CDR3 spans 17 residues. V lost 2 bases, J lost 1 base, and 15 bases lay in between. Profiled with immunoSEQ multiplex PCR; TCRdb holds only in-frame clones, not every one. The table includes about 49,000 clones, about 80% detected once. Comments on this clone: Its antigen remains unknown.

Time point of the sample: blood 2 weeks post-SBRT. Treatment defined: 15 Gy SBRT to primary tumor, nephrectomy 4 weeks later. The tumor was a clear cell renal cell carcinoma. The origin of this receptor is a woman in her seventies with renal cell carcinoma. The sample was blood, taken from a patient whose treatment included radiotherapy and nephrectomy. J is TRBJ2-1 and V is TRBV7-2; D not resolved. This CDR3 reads CASSLLVTVQSYNEQFF. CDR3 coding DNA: TGTGCCAGCAGCTTATTGGTAACGGTCCAGTCCTACAATGAGCAGTTCTTC.